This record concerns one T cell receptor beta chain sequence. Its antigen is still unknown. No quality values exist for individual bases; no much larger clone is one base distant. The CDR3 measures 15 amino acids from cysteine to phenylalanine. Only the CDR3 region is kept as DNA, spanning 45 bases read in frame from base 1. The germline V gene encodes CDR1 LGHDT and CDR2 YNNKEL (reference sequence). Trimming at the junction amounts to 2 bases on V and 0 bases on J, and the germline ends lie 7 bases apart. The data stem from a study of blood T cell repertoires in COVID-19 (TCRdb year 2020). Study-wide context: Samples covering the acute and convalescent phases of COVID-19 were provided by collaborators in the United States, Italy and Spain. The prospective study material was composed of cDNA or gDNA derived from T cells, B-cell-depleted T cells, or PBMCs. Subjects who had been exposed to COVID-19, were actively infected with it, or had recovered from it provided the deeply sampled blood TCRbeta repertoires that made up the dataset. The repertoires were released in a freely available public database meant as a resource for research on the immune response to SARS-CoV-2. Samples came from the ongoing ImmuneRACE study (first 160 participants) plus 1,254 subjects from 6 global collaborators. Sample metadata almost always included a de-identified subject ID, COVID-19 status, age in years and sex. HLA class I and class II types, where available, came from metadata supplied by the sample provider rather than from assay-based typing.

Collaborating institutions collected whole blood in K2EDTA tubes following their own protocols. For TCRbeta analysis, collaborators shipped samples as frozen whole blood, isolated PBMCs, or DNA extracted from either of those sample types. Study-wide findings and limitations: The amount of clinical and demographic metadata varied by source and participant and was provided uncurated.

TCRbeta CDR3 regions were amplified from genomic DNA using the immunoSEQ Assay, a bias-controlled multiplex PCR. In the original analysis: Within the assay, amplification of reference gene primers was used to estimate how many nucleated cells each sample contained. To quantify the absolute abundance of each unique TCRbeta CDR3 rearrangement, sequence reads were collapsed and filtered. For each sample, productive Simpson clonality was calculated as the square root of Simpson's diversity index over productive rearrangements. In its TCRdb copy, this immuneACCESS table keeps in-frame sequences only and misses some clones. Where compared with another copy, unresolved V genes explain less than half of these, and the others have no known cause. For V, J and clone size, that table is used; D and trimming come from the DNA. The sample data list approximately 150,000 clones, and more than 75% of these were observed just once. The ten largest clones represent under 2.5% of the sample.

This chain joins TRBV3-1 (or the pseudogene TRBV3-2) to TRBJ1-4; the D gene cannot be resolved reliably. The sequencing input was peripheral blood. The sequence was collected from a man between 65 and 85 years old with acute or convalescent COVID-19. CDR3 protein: CASSQQVATNEKLFF. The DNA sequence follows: TGTGCCAGCAGCCAACAGGTTGCAACTAATGAAAAACTGTTTTTT.